A single sample is the source of the 12 T cell receptor beta chains below, sequenced in a study of cytomegalovirus exposure and HLA in healthy donors (dated by TCRdb to the late 2010s). Receptors were amplified or captured by the immunoSEQ multiplex PCR assay. A mixture of 60 forward primers for TCR Vbeta segments and 13 reverse primers for TCR Jbeta segments was used in the multiplex PCR. TCRdb retrieved this table from immuneACCESS and kept in-frame rearrangements only. Not all clones are present; in checked studies, unresolved V genes account for under half, and no reason is known for the remainder. The sample table contains 81,000 or so clones; only one count was recorded for approximately 60% of them. The ten largest clones capture around 5.5% of the sample. Source material: PBMCs. These receptors originate from a woman aged 25-40 years in good health and CMV-seropositive.

This rearrangement joins TRBV28 to TRBJ2-1; 11 positions agree with TRBD2. This CDR3 spans 16 amino acids. Germline-derived CDR1 and CDR2 are MDHEN and SYDVKM. V dropped 4 bases and J dropped 4; count of bases not matched to a gene: 6. CDR3 bases: TGTGCCAGCAGTTCATCACTAGCGGGGGCTTACAATGAGCAGTTCTTC. Translated, it gives CASSSSLAGAYNEQFF.

The chain is built from TRBV4-2 and TRBJ2-3, with D uncertain. Germline CDR1 and CDR2: LGHNA and YNFKEQ. The V gene lost 7 bases and the J gene lost 0 bases, with 8 bases spanning the gap. This CDR3 comprises 13 residues. In DNA, the CDR3 is TGTGCCAGCAAGACACCTAGCACAGATACGCAGTATTTT. Translated, it gives CASKTPSTDTQYF.

The CDR3 region is CAISESKRGGLSGELFF. The CDR3 bases are TGTGCCATCAGTGAGTCGAAGCGGGGGGGCCTCTCCGGGGAGCTGTTTTTT. This chain connects TRBV10-3 to TRBJ2-2; 10 bases align to TRBD2. This CDR3 is built from 17 residues. V lost 0 bases and J lost 6; bases outside the gene matches: 7. Germline CDR1 is ENHRY and CDR2 is SYGVKD.

This clone turned up a few times. The chain employs TRBV6-5 and TRBJ1-2; tentative D call: TRBD1 (5 bases). Between the trimmed V and J ends, which lost 2 bases and 1 base, there was a span of 11 bases. Germline V gene lookup returns CDR1 MNHEY and CDR2 SVGAGI. The length of the CDR3 is 15 residues. Here the CDR3 DNA reads TGTGCCAGCAGTTACGGGCAAGGGGATAACTATGGCTACACCTTC. It codes for CASSYGQGDNYGYTF.

The table lists this clone with a few counts. This chain connects TRBV7-6 to TRBJ1-3; D is undetermined. CDR3 length equals 14 residues. The germline V gene has CDR1 SGHVS and CDR2 FNYEAQ. Trimming pared 4 bases from V and 0 bases from J, leaving 7 bases between. CDR3 nucleotides: TGTGCCAGCAGCTACTTTAACTCTGGAAACACCATATATTTT. This sequence encodes CASSYFNSGNTIYF.

This clone was observed a single time. This chain links TRBV7-9 with TRBJ2-7, with 11 nucleotides matching TRBD1. V was clipped by 4 bases and J by 6 bases; unmatched bases: 8. Germline V gene sequence: CDR1 SEHNR, CDR2 FQNEAQ (reference sequence). The CDR3 runs 15 residues. In DNA, the CDR3 is TGTGCCAGCAGCTCCCCGGGACAGGGGGTAACCGAGCAGTACTTC. It codes for CASSSPGQGVTEQYF.

The chain has TRBV4-2 and TRBJ1-3, with D tentatively TRBD1 (6 bases). V lost 4 bases and J 2 bases, leaving 15 bases between the germline ends. The CDR3 length is 16 residues. Germline V gene lookup returns CDR1 LGHNA and CDR2 YNFKEQ. The CDR3 coding sequence is TGTGCCAGCAGCCGCGAGGGGGGGGGTACTGGAAACACCATATATTTT. The encoded protein is CASSREGGGTGNTIYF.

Comments on this clone: One end of the junction is discordant with germline, which a read error may explain. The chain is built from TRBV23-1 and TRBJ1-2, with D tentatively TRBD1 (6 bases). TRBV23-1 falls under the ORF class, with uncertain function. The CDR3 loop spans 12 amino acids. The chain's CDR3 is CASREGQKGYPF. DNA for the CDR3: TGCGCCAGCAGAGAGGGACAAAAAGGCTACCCCTTC.

The chain is built from TRBV11-3 and TRBJ1-1, with D maybe TRBD1 (5 bases). Trimming left V 0 bases short and J 5 bases short, with 10 bases between. In germline, CDR1 is SGHNT, CDR2 YENEEA. This CDR3 region has 14 residues. The CDR3 bases are TGTGCCAGCAGCTTAGACCCCCAGGGTACTGAAGCTTTCTTT. Translating it yields CASSLDPQGTEAFF.

This clone was found a few times. The chain uses TRBV18 and TRBJ2-5, with 9 bases matching TRBD2. Germline V gene data show CDR1 as KGHSH and CDR2 as LQKENI. CDR3 size: 14 residues. Trimming at V came to 3 bases and at J to 2 bases, leaving 1 base not matched to a gene. In DNA, the CDR3 is TGTGCCAGCTCACCGACTAGCGGTCAAGAGACCCAGTACTTC. This translates into CASSPTSGQETQYF.

The gene calls are TRBV4-2 and TRBJ2-1, with a tentative D call TRBD2 (6 bases). The CDR3 runs to 17 residues. The ends were cut back, 1 base at V and 8 bases at J, with 21 bases in the middle. Germline CDR1 reads LGHNA; CDR2 reads YNFKEQ. CDR3 sequence: CASSQAPGTPVLDEQFF. DNA for the CDR3: TGTGCCAGCAGCCAAGCTCCCGGGACTCCCGTTTTGGATGAGCAGTTCTTC.

In its sample, this clone was seen a few times. The rearrangement links TRBV7-9 to TRBJ1-4; D uncertain. Trimming cost V 6 bases and J 2 bases, with 16 bases left between them. Germline V gives CDR1 SEHNR, CDR2 FQNEAQ (reference sequence). The CDR3 loop spans 16 amino acids. Written as DNA, the CDR3 is TGTGCCAGCAGTTCTGGGGAGGTCTGGACTAATGAAAAACTGTTTTTT. Translating gives CASSSGEVWTNEKLFF.